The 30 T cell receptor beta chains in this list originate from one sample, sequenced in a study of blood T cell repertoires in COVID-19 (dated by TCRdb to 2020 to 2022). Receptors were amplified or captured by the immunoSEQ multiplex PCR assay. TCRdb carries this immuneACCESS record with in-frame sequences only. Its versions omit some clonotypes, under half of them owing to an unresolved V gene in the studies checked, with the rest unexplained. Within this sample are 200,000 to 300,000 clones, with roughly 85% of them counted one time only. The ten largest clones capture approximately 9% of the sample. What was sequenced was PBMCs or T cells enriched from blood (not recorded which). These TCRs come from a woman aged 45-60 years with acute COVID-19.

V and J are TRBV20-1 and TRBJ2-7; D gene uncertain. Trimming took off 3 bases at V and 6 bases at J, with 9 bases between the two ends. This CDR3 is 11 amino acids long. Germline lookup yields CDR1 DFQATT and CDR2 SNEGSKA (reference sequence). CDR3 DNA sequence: TGCAGTGCTAGTAACCAGGCCGAGCAGTACTTC. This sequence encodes CSASNQAEQYF.

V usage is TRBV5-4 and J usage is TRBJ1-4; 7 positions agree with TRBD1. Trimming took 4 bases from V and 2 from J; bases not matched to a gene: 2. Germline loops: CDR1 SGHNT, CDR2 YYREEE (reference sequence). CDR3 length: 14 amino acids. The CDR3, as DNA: TGTGCCAGCAGCCCGGACAGGACTAATGAAAAACTGTTTTTT. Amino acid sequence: CASSPDRTNEKLFF.

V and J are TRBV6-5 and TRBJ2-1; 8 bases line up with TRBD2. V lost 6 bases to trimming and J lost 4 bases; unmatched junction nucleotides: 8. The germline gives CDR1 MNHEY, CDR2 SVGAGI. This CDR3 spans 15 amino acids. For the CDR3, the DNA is TGTGCCAGCAGGTCGAGCGGGGGCCGTTACAATGAGCAGTTCTTC. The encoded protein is CASRSSGGRYNEQFF.

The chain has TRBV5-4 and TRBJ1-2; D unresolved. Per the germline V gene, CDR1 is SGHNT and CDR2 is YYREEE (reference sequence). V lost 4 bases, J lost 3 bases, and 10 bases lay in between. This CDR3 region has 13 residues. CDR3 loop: CASSQTDHYGYTF. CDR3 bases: TGTGCCAGCAGCCAAACAGATCACTATGGCTACACCTTC. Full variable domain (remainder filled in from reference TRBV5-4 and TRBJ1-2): ETGVTQSPTHLIKTRGQQVTLRCSSQSGHNTVSWYQQALGQGPQFIFQYYREEENGRGNFPPRFSGLQFPNYSSELNVNALELDDSALYLCASSQTDHYGYTFGSGTRLTVV.

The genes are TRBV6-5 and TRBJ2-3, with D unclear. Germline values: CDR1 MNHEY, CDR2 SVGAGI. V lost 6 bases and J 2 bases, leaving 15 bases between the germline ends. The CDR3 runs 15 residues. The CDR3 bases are TGTGCCAGCAGCACAAACGACATCCCCACAGATACGCAGTATTTT. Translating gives CASSTNDIPTDTQYF.

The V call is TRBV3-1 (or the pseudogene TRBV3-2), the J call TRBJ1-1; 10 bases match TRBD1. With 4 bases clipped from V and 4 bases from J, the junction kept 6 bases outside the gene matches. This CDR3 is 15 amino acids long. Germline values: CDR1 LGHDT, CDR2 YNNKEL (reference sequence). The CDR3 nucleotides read TGTGCCAGCAGCCTCCGGACAGGGGGGGTCACTGAAGCTTTCTTT. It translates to CASSLRTGGVTEAFF.

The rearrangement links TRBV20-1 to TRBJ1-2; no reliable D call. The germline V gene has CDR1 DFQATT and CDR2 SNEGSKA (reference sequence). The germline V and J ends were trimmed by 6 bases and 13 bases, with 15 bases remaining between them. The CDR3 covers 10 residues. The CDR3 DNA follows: TGCAGTGCCGATACCCTACTCGGCACCTTC. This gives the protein CSADTLLGTF.

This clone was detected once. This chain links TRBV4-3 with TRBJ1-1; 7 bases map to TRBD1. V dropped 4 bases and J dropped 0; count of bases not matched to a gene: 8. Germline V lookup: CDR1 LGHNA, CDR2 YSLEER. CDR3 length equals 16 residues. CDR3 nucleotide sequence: TGCGCCAGCAGCCCCCTGGGCGGGACAGTGAACACTGAAGCTTTCTTT. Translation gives CASSPLGGTVNTEAFF.

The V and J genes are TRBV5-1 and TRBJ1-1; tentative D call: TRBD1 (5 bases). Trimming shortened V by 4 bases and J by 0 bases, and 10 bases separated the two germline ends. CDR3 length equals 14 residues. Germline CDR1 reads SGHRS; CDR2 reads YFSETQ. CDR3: CASSTLTVNTEAFF. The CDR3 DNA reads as TGCGCCAGCAGCACCCTGACAGTGAACACTGAAGCTTTCTTT.

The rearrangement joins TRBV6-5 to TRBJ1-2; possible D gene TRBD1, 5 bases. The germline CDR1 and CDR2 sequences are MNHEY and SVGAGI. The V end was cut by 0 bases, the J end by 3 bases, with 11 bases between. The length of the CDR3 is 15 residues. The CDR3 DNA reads TGTGCCAGCAGTTACTCGATGGGGCTCGACTATGGCTACACCTTC. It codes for CASSYSMGLDYGYTF.

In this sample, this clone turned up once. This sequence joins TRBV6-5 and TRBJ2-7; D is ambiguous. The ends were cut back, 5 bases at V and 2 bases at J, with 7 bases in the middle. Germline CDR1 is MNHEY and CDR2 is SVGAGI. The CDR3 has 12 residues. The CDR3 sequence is CASSNTAYEQYF. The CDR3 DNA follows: TGTGCCAGCAGTAACACCGCCTACGAGCAGTACTTC.

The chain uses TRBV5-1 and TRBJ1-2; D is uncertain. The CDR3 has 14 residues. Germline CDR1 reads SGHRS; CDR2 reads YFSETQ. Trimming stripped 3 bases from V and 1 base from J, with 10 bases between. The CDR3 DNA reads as TGCGCCAGCAGCTCCACGCGGGGTAACTATGGCTACACCTTC. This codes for CASSSTRGNYGYTF.

CDR3 residues: CASSQGQGGFYEQYF. The CDR3, as DNA: TGCGCCAGCAGCCAAGGACAGGGCGGCTTCTACGAGCAGTACTTC. J is TRBJ2-7 and V is TRBV4-3, with 7 positions matching TRBD1. CDR1 and CDR2 from the germline V gene are LGHNA and YSLEER. The junction had 6 bases not matched to a gene; V was cut back by 1 base and J by 3 bases. CDR3 length equals 15 residues.

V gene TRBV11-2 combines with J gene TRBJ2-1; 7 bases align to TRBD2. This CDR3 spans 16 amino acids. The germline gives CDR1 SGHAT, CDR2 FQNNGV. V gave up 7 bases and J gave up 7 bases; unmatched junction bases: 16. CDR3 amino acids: CASIPIGTTLENEQFF. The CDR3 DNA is TGTGCCAGCATCCCCATCGGGACTACCCTAGAGAATGAGCAGTTCTTC.

CDR3 sequence: CASSRDRGRGTEAFF. In nucleotides, the CDR3 is TGTGCCAGCTCACGAGACAGGGGAAGGGGCACTGAAGCTTTCTTT. The chain employs TRBV18 and TRBJ1-1; TRBD1 matches 8 bases. V was clipped by 4 bases and J by 4 bases; unmatched bases: 8. Per germline, CDR1 KGHSH and CDR2 LQKENI. CDR3 length: 15 amino acids.

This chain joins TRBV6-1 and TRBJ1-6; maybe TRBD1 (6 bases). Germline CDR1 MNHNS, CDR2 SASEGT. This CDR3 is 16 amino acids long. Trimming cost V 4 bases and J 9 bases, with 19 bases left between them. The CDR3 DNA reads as TGTGCCAGCAGTGGGATTCGGACAGCGGATAGTTCACCCCTCCACTTT. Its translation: CASSGIRTADSSPLHF.

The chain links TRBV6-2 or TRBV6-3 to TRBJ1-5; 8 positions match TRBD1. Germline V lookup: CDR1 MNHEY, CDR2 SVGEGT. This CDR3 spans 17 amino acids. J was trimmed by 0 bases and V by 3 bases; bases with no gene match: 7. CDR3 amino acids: CASSYQATGVSNQPQHF. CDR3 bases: TGTGCCAGCAGTTATCAAGCGACAGGGGTTAGCAATCAGCCCCAGCATTTT.

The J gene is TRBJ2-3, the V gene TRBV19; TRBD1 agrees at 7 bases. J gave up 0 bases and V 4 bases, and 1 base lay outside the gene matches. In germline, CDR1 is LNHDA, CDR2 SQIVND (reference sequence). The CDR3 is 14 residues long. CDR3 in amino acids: CASSRDSSTDTQYF. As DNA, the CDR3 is TGTGCCAGTAGTAGGGACAGTAGCACAGATACGCAGTATTTT. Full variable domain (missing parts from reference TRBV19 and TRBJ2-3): DGGITQSPKYLFRKEGQNVTLSCEQNLNHDAMYWYRQDPGQGLRLIYYSQIVNDFQKGDIAEGYSVSREKKESFPLTVTSAQKNPTAFYLCASSRDSSTDTQYFGPGTRLTVL.

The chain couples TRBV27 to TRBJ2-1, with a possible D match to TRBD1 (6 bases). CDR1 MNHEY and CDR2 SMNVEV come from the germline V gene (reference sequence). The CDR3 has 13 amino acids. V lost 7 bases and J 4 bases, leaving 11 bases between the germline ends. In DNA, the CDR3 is TGTGCCAGCAAATACAGGGATTACAATGAGCAGTTCTTC. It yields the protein CASKYRDYNEQFF.

CDR3 residues: CASSQVGGGLYTEAFF. The CDR3 bases are TGCGCCAGCAGCCAAGTAGGGGGGGGTCTTTACACTGAAGCTTTCTTT. The chain is built from TRBV4-1 and TRBJ1-1, with TRBD1 as a possible D gene (6 bases). CDR3 size: 16 residues. CDR1 and CDR2 (germline): MGHRA, YSYEKL. Trimming took 1 base from V and 3 from J, leaving 15 bases between them.

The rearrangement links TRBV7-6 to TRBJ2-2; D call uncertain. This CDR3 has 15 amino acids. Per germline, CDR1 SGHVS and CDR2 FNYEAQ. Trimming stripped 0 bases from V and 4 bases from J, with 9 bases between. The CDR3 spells CASSLADLATGELFF. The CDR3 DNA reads TGTGCCAGCAGCTTAGCGGATTTAGCCACCGGGGAGCTGTTTTTT.

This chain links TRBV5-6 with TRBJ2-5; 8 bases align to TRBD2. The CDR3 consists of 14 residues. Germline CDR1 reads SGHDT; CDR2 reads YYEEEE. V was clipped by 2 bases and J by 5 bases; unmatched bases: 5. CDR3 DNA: TGTGCCAGCAGCTTTGAGCGGGGGTTGGAGACCCAGTACTTC. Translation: CASSFERGLETQYF.

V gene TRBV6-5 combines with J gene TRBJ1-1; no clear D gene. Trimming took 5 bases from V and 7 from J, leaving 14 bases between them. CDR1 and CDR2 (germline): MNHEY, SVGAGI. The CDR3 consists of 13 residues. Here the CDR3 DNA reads TGTGCCAGCAGTCCCACCCGCACACGTGAAGCTTTCTTT. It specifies CASSPTRTREAFF.

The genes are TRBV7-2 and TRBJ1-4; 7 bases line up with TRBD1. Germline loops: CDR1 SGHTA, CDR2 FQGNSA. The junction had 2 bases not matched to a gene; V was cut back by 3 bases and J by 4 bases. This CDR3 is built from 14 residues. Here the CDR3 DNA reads TGTGCCAGCAGCTTCGGGACAGTTAATGAAAAACTGTTTTTT. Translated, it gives CASSFGTVNEKLFF. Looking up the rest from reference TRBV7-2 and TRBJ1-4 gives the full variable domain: GAGVSQSPSNKVTEKGKDVELRCDPISGHTALYWYRQSLGQGLEFLIYFQGNSAPDKSGLPSDRFSAERTGGSVSTLTIQRTQQEDSAVYLCASSFGTVNEKLFFGSGTQLSVL.

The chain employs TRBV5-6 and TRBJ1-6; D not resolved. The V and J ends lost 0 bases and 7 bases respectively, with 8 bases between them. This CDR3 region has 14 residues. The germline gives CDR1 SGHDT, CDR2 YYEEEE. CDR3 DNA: TGTGCCAGCAGCTTGGCGCAGGCCAATTCACCCCTCCACTTT. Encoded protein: CASSLAQANSPLHF.

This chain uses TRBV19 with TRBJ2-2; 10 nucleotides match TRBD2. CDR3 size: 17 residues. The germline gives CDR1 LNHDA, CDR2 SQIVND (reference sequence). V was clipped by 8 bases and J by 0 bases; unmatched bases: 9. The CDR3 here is CASSKASGGSNTGELFF. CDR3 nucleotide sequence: TGTGCCAGTTCGAAGGCTAGCGGGGGATCGAACACCGGGGAGCTGTTTTTT.

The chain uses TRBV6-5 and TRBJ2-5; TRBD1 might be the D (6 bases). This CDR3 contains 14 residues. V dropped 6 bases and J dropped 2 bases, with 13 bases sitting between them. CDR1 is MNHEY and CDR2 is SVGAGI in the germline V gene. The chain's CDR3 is CASSIGTLQETQYF. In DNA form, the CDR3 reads TGTGCCAGCAGCATCGGGACACTTCAAGAGACCCAGTACTTC.

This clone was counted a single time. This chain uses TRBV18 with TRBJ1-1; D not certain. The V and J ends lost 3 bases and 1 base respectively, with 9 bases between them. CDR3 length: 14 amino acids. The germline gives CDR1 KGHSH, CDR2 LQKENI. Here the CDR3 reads CASSPPTTNTEAFF. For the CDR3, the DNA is TGTGCCAGCTCACCCCCGACAACGAACACTGAAGCTTTCTTT.

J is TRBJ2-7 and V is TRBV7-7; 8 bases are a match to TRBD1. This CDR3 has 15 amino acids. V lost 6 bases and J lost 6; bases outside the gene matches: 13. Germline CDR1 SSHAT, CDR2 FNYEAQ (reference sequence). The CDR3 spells CASSEVRTGMVEQYF. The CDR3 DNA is TGTGCCAGCAGTGAGGTGCGGACAGGGATGGTCGAGCAGTACTTC. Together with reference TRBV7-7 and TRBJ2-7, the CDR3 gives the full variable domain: GAGVSQSPRYKVTKRGQDVTLRCDPISSHATLYWYQQALGQGPEFLTYFNYEAQPDKSGLPSDRFSAERPEGSISTLTIQRTEQRDSAMYRCASSEVRTGMVEQYFGPGTRLTVT.

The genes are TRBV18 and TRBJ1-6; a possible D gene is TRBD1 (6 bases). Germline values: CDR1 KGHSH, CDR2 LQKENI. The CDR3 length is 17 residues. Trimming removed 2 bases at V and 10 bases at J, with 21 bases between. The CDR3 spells CASSPTPGAGVNSPLHF. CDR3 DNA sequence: TGTGCCAGCTCACCAACCCCTGGGGCAGGGGTCAACTCACCCCTCCACTTT.